This T cell receptor beta chain derives from a study of PD-1 blockade in classical Hodgkin lymphoma. Notes on the study in general: Newly diagnosed patients and complete responders had comparable diversity at baseline.

With respect to this clone: Antigen: not known.

Patients all relapsed after autologous stem cell transplantation, and there was variation in brentuximab vedotin exposure. The protocol was immunoSEQ multiplex PCR, while the TCRdb copy is restricted to in-frame clones and leaves out a portion. Found here are 130,000 to 150,000 clones, about 81% of them singletons; the top ten hold 7% to 9.5%. The sequencing used peripheral blood mononuclear cells (PBMCs), collected before the second cycle of nivolumab. This clonotype was sampled from a human donor with classical Hodgkin lymphoma.

CDR3 nucleotides: TGTGCCAGCAGAAATGGACAGGGGTGGGCCGGGGAGCTGTTTTTT. This translates into CASRNGQGWAGELFF. V and J are TRBV9 and TRBJ2-2; 9 bases fit TRBD1. This CDR3 comprises 15 residues. V was clipped by 5 bases and J by 6 bases; unmatched bases: 8. The germline gives CDR1 SGDLS, CDR2 YYNGEE.